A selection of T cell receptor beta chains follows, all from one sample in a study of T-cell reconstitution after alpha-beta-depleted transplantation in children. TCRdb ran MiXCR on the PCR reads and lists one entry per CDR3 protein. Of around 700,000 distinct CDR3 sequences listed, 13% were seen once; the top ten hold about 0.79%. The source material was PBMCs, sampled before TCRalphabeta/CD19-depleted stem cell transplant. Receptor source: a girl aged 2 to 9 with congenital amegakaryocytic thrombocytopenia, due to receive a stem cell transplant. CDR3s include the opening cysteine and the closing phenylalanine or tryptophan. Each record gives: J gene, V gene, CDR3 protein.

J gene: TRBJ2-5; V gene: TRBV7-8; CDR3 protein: CASSFQGWTETQYF
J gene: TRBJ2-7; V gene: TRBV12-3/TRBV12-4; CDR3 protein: CASSPGGIWPYEQYF
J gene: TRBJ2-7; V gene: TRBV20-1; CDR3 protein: CSATTGSYSYEQYF
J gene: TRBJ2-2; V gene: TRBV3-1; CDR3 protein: CASSQGAVGGELFF
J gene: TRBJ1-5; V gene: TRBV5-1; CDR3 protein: CASSPGGGLNQPQHF
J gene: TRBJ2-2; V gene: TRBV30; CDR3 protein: CAWSLGTGELFF
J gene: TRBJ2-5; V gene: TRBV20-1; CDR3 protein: CSAERQGSQETQYF
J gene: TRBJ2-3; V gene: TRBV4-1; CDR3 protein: CASSQGWGAGTDTQYF
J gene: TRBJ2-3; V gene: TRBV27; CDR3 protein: CASSAIATQGSTDTQYF
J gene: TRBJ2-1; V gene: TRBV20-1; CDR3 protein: CSARDRRLAVYNEQFF
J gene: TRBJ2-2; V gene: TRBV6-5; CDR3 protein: CASEHSVEARRNTGELFF
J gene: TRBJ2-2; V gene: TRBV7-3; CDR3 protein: CASRSTSGLAGGELFF
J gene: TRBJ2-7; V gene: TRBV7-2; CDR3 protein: CASSLAGGTTPYEQYF
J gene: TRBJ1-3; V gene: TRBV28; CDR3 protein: CASSVTGLGGNTIYF
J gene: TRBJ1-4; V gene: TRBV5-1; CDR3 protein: CASSFTTVDNEKLFF
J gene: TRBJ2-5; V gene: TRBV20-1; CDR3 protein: CSARDLGRPETQYF
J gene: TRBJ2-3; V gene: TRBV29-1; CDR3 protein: CSVVATDTQYF
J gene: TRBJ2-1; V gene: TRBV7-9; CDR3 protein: CASSYSAGVSYNEQFF
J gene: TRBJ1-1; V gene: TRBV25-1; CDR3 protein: CASSHGQGSEAFF
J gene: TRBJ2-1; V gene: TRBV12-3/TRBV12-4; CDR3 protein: CASSLTSPLGEQFF
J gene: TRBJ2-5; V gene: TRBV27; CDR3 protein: CASTSSPGGETQYF
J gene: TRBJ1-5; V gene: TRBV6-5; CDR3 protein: CATLWGGQQPQHF
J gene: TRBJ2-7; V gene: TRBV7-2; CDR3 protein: CASSPSGAIYEQYF
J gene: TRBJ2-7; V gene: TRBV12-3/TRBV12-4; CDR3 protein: CASSFTEGPLYEQYF
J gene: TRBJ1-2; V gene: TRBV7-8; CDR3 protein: CASSLAGGSLDYGYTF
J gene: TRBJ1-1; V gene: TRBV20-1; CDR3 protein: CSARDGTGRSGEAFF
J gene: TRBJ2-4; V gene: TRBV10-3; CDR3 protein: CAISESSSGIQYF
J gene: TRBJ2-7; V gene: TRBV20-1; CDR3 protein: CSASSTGSGYTGSYEQYF
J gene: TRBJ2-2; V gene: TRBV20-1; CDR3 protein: CSARWRQGGELFF
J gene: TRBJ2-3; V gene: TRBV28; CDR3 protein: CASSLDASSPGVDTQYF
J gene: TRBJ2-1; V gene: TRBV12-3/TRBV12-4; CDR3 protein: CASSFRWTSGNNEQFF
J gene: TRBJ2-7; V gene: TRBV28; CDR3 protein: CASRIPGKWEQYF
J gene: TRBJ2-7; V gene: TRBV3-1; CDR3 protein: CATSRDAVGLSSYEQYF
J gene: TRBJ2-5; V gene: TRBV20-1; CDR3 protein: CSARTPMSFQYF
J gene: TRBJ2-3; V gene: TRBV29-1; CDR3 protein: CSVVRGLVTDTQYF
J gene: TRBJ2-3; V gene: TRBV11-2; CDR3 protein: CASSLRLAGALNTQYF
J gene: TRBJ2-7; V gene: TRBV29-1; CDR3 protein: CSVGWGTGPEQYF
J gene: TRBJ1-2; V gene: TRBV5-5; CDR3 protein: CASSLDLGGDTF
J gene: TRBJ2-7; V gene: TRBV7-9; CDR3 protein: CASSFATGGWYEQYF
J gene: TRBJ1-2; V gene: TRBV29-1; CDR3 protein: CSVQTGTGYTF
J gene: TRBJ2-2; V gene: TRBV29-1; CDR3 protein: CSAVAENTNTGELFF
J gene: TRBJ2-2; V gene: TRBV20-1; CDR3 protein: CSAKPGWDTGELFF
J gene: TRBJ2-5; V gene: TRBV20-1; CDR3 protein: CSGIRFKGDQYF
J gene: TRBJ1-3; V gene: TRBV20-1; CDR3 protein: CSASLSGDGNTIYF
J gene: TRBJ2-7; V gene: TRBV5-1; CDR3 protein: CASSSTPWGSYEQYF
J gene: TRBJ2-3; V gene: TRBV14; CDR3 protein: CASSQSRRGREITQYF
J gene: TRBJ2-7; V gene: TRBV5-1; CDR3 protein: CASSLRTSYEQNF
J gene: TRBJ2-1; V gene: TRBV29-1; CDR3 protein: CSVSGGLGGNEQFF
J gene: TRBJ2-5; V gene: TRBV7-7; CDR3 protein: CASSAEGETQYF
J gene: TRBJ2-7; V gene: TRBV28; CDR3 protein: CASGETGYEQYF
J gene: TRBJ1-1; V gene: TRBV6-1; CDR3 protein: CASTQPGPGEAFF
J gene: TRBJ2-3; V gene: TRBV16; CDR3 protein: CASSQSRQGTDTQYF
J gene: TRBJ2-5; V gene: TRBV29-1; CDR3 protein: CTVGQETQYF
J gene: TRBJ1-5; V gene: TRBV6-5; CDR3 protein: CASSYGAAGNQPQHF
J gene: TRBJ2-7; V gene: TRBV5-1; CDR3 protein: CASSSDGSAYEQYF
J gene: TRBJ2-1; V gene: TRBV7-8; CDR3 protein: CASSLLIGMNEQFF